The sample holds a few counts of the clone carrying this T cell receptor (beta chain). The data were obtained in a study of blood T cells in healthy people across ages. The CDR3 is 14 residues long. Sample-barcoded 5' priming and a J-beta primer mix drove a second PCR of roughly 6 to 12 cycles. One entry per CDR3 protein, called by TCRdb with MiXCR from the 5' RACE reads. The data hold about a million distinct CDR3 sequences, with more than 30% observed a single time. The chain couples TRBV21-1 to TRBJ1-5; the DNA was not compared with TRBD1, the D call given in the table. TRBV21-1 is noted as a pseudogene. The sequenced material came from blood. The clonotype was recovered from a man aged 18 to 29 in good health. CDR3 coding DNA: TGTGCCAGCAGCAAGGGACAGGGTCGTCAGCCCCAGCATTTT. Translation: CASSKGQGRQPQHF.